Shown below are 7 T cell receptor beta chains from a single sample sequenced in a study of human T cells and chemical hapten exposure. TCRdb ran MiXCR on the RACE reads and lists one entry per CDR3 protein. The sample consists of about 68,000 distinct CDR3 sequences, about 10% of them appearing once. The time point denotes: pre-sensitization, week 0. As for treatment: therapeutic diphenylcyclopropenone sensitization with weekly scalp DPC. The sample was whole blood, taken in connection with sensitization to the hapten diphenylcyclopropenone (DPC). These receptor sequences come from a woman aged 45-65 years with alopecia areata. Some clones in this sample may be carry-over from other donors' samples.

In its sample, this clonotype was seen a few times. J is TRBJ1-5 and V is TRBV19; possibly TRBD1 for D (5 bases). The germline V and J ends were trimmed by 7 bases and 1 base, with 11 bases remaining between them. The CDR3 runs 14 residues. Germline values: CDR1 LNHDA, CDR2 SQIVND (reference sequence). CDR3 loop: CASNFDRSNQPQHF. For the CDR3, the DNA is TGTGCCAGTAACTTTGACAGAAGCAATCAGCCCCAGCATTTT.

The chain recombines TRBV20-1 with TRBJ1-2, with TRBD1 identical over 10 bases. V was pared by 1 base and J by 4 bases, with 3 bases of the junction left unmatched. The CDR3 has 14 amino acids. Per the germline V gene, CDR1 is DFQATT and CDR2 is SNEGSKA (reference sequence). The CDR3, as DNA: TGCAGTGCTAGAGTGGGGACAGGGGCCTATGGCTACACCTTC. This translates into CSARVGTGAYGYTF.

This clonotype showed up many times. The chain is built from TRBV20-1 and TRBJ1-5, with D possibly TRBD1 on 5 matching bases. V was trimmed by 0 bases and J by 2 bases, leaving 14 bases between them. CDR1 DFQATT and CDR2 SNEGSKA come from the germline V gene (reference sequence). The CDR3 contains 16 residues. The chain's CDR3 is CSARDGWRDRNQPQHF. The CDR3 DNA reads as TGCAGTGCTAGAGATGGTTGGAGGGACCGCAATCAGCCCCAGCATTTT.

The V and J genes are TRBV9 and TRBJ2-7; 9 positions agree with TRBD2. The CDR3 extends over 14 amino acids. The junction had 7 bases not matched to a gene; V was cut back by 4 bases and J by 5 bases. Germline assignment: CDR1 SGDLS and CDR2 YYNGEE. This CDR3 is CASSPGTSHDEQYF. The CDR3 DNA sequence: TGTGCCAGCAGCCCCGGGACTAGCCACGACGAGCAGTACTTC.

The J gene is TRBJ2-6, the V gene TRBV20-1; D is ambiguous. Trimming took off 6 bases at V and 0 bases at J, with 12 bases between the two ends. Germline values: CDR1 DFQATT, CDR2 SNEGSKA (reference sequence). This CDR3 comprises 15 residues. CDR3 protein: CSASRPASGANVLTF. CDR3 nucleotides: TGCAGTGCCAGCCGGCCGGCCTCTGGGGCCAACGTCCTGACTTTC.

The V call is TRBV5-1, the J call TRBJ2-1; D remains unclear. CDR1 is SGHRS and CDR2 is YFSETQ in the germline V gene. V was trimmed by 4 bases and J by 0 bases, leaving 11 bases between them. CDR3 size: 15 residues. CDR3 sequence (DNA): TGCGCCAGCAGCGTCGACGGCAGCTCCTACAATGAGCAGTTCTTC. Encoded protein: CASSVDGSSYNEQFF.

This clonotype was counted at least ten times. The chain carries TRBV11-3 and TRBJ2-3; 9 nucleotides line up with TRBD2. The germline V gene encodes CDR1 SGHNT and CDR2 YENEEA. The V segment lost 2 bases and the J segment 4 bases; nucleotides outside the gene matches: 13. This CDR3 region has 18 residues. CDR3 protein: CASSLTVLGLASSDTQYF. CDR3 sequence (DNA): TGTGCCAGCAGCTTAACCGTGTTGGGACTAGCAAGTTCAGATACGCAGTATTTT. Full variable domain (outside the CDR3, taken from reference TRBV11-3 and TRBJ2-3): EAGVVQSPRYKIIEKKQPVAFWCNPISGHNTLYWYLQNLGQGPELLIRYENEEAVDDSQLPKDRFSAERLKGVDSTLKIQPAELGDSAVYLCASSLTVLGLASSDTQYFGPGTRLTVL.